Following are 3 T cell receptor beta chains from one sample sequenced in a study of persistence of HIV-infected CD4 T cells. The antigens these receptors bind are not known. Sequencing used immunoSEQ version 4 in survey mode. Repertoires were generated with immunoSEQ multiplex PCR, while TCRdb's copy carries only in-frame clones and drops some. The table has fewer than 50,000 clones, approximately 90% seen once; the top ten hold under 2%. Anti-CD3/anti-CD28 beads served as a nonspecific positive control stimulus. CD4+ T cells upregulating both CD40 ligand and CD69 were sorted as responding cells. This specimen consisted of CD4+ T cells sorted from PBMCs after roughly 17-hour stimulation, obtained from a patient who received antiretroviral therapy. The receptor source for this set is an adult man with HIV who was CMV-seropositive.

The rearrangement uses TRBV2 and TRBJ2-1, with a possible D match to TRBD2 (7 bases). Trimming took 7 bases from V and 6 from J, leaving 19 bases between them. Per germline, CDR1 SNHLY and CDR2 FYNNEI. The CDR3 sequence is 15 residues long. The CDR3, as DNA: TGTGCCAGCACAACGGGGTGGGGAGGGGGCAATGAGCAGTTCTTC. Translating it yields CASTTGWGGGNEQFF.

J is TRBJ2-3 and V is TRBV27, with D possibly called TRBD1 or TRBD2 (6 bases each). The CDR3 loop spans 15 amino acids. Trimming removed 5 bases at V and 0 bases at J, with 12 bases between. The germline V gene has CDR1 MNHEY and CDR2 SMNVEV (reference sequence). For the CDR3, the DNA is TGTGCCAGCAGTCCCCGGGGGCCGAGCACAGATACGCAGTATTTT. Translation: CASSPRGPSTDTQYF.

The chain uses TRBV30 and TRBJ1-1; TRBD1 agrees at 11 bases. V gave up 4 bases and J gave up 1 base; unmatched junction bases: 8. From germline, CDR1 is GTSNPN and CDR2 SVGIG (reference sequence). This CDR3 contains 16 residues. DNA of the CDR3: TGTGCCTGGACTAGAAGGGACAGGGGGAGGAACACTGAAGCTTTCTTT. It is translated as CAWTRRDRGRNTEAFF. Together with reference TRBV30 and TRBJ1-1, the CDR3 gives the full variable domain: SQTIHQWPATLVQPVGSPLSLECTVEGTSNPNLYWYRQAAGRGLQLLFYSVGIGQISSEVPQNLSASRPQDRQFILSSKKLLLSDSGFYLCAWTRRDRGRNTEAFFGQGTRLTVV.